The 7 T cell receptor beta chains below all came from one sample that was sequenced in a study of T cells after yellow fever vaccination. TCRdb analysed the 5' RACE reads with MiXCR anew, one entry per CDR3 protein. This sample has approximately 350,000 distinct CDR3 sequences, with 11% found just once. The source was PBMCs, collected on the day of the first yellow fever vaccination. The receptors were sampled from a man aged 18 to 30 who received the YFV17D yellow fever vaccine.

On this clonotype: The junction does not match germline at one end; this may be a read error. The rearrangement joins TRBV7-7 to TRBJ2-3; 9 bases are shared with TRBD2. This CDR3 has 14 residues. Germline CDR1 and CDR2: SSHAT and FNYEAQ (reference sequence). The DNA for the CDR3 is TGTGCTAGCAGTAGGGCGGGGGGGCCAGATACGCAGTATTTT. Protein product: CASSRAGGPDTQYF.

This clonotype was recorded many times. The chain links TRBV7-2 to TRBJ2-3; 10 bases match TRBD2. With V trimmed by 2 bases and J by 4 bases, 3 bases remained unmatched. The V gene's germline CDR1 is SGHTA and CDR2 FQGNSA. There are 15 residues in the CDR3. In nucleotides, the CDR3 is TGTGCCAGCAGCTTATCTAGCGGGGGCGCAGATACGCAGTATTTT. Its protein product is CASSLSSGGADTQYF.

This rearrangement joins TRBV5-4 to TRBJ2-1; D uncertain. Germline V gene data show CDR1 as SGHNT and CDR2 as YYREEE (reference sequence). Trimming shortened V by 9 bases and J by 3 bases, and 10 bases separated the two germline ends. CDR3 length equals 12 residues. CDR3 residues: CAISGDYNEQFF. CDR3 bases: TGTGCCATTTCGGGCGACTACAATGAGCAGTTCTTC.

This clonotype came up a few times. The CDR3 here is CASSMGDPNTGELFF. DNA of the CDR3: TGTGCCAGTAGTATGGGCGACCCGAACACCGGGGAGCTGTTTTTT. This chain links TRBV19 with TRBJ2-2; unclear D gene. The CDR3 is 15 residues long. The germline V and J ends were trimmed by 3 bases and 0 bases, with 8 bases remaining between them. Germline loops: CDR1 LNHDA, CDR2 SQIVND (reference sequence).

The chain is built from TRBV19 and TRBJ2-2; the D call may be TRBD1 or TRBD2 (5 bases each). The CDR3 loop spans 17 amino acids. Germline CDR1 reads LNHDA; CDR2 reads SQIVND (reference sequence). Trimming stripped 0 bases from V and 6 bases from J, with 17 bases between. The CDR3 is CASSIDRGSESAGELFF. The CDR3 nucleotides read TGTGCCAGTAGTATAGATCGGGGCAGTGAATCTGCCGGGGAGCTGTTTTTT.

V and J are TRBV6-2 or TRBV6-3 and TRBJ2-1; the D is unclear. V was shortened by 4 bases and J by 4 bases, with 11 bases between the two germline ends. Looked up from germline, CDR1 is MNHEY and CDR2 is SVGEGT. The CDR3 sequence is 14 residues long. The CDR3 loop is CASSSDGNYNEQFF. CDR3 sequence (DNA): TGTGCCAGCAGTTCGGACGGAAATTACAATGAGCAGTTCTTC.

This clonotype appeared a few times. The chain joins TRBV5-1 to TRBJ2-3; 10 nucleotides match TRBD1. J lost 5 bases, V lost 4 bases, and 10 bases had no gene match. Germline CDR1 is SGHRS and CDR2 is YFSETQ. This CDR3 has 16 residues. CDR3 coding DNA: TGCGCCAGCAGCCCTCGCCCTGGACAGGGGGGAGATACGCAGTATTTT. It codes for CASSPRPGQGGDTQYF. The full variable domain, completed using reference TRBV5-1 and TRBJ2-3, is KAGVTQTPRYLIKTRGQQVTLSCSPISGHRSVSWYQQTPGQGLQFLFEYFSETQRNKGNFPGRFSGRQFSNSRSEMNVSTLELGDSALYLCASSPRPGQGGDTQYFGPGTRLTVL.